This T cell receptor (beta chain) was retrieved from a study of cytomegalovirus exposure and HLA in healthy donors (TCRdb year 2017). General notes on the study: An earlier analysis of fewer than 750 of the donors reported about 300 Gb of sequence data and 117 million unique TCR beta sequences obtained from some 170 million T cells. The study aimed to test whether cataloging public T cell receptors could reveal signatures of past pathogen exposure. Rather than using new phenotypic data, the later analysis identified candidate immune exposures from TCR beta sequences and from how often those sequences occurred across donors. The study profiled the T cell repertoires of under 700 subjects by immunosequencing and related them to cytomegalovirus serostatus. Every repertoire in the discovery cohort had been generated on one and the same sequencing platform. An early release that covered about 600 HLA-typed donors contained approximately 290 gigabases of sequencing data and 85 million to 100 million unique TCR sequences. In a later analysis, previously published TCR beta repertoires from about 670 donors were re-analyzed and high-resolution HLA genotyping was added so that TCR occurrence patterns could be studied. Typing coverage varied by locus: about 620-630 donors for A, B, C, DRB1 and DQB1; approximately 560 for DQA1; 606 for DPA1; under 490 for DPB1. An earlier analysis of 587 of the donors used high-throughput TCR beta sequencing to judge whether each TCR beta V gene segment behaved as functional or pseudogenic. Because of strong linkage in the cohort, roughly five DR-DQ haplotypes were treated as single units for association and clustering. Donor age, sex, ethnicity and CMV serostatus were compiled alongside the repertoire data. Class I and class II HLA loci were covered by the typing at four-digit resolution. A later genetic analysis used genome-wide SNP genotypes for about 55% of the 666 donors, treating that subset as a discovery cohort. Besides the first cohort of roughly 700 subjects, a separate validation cohort made up of 120 or so different subjects was used. The study combined high-throughput TCR immunosequencing, statistical association of individual TCRs with disease status, and machine learning to predict cytomegalovirus infection status. On average, 235,054 unique TCR beta nucleotide sequences were sequenced per donor among roughly 430 genotyped donors of the cohort, with roughly a sixth of those sequences being non-productive. Of the 350 to 400 genotyped donors, around 81% fell in the genetic ancestry cluster associated with self-reported Caucasian donors.

The CDR3 spans 16 residues, from the cysteine through the phenylalanine. CDR3 DNA is the only sequence kept; it has 48 bases, read in frame from the first base. Trimming takes 4 bases from V and 3 bases from J, and the germline ends sit 20 bases apart. From the germline V gene, CDR1 is SGHDT and CDR2 is YYEEEE. The library came from the immunoSEQ multiplex PCR assay. The multiplex PCR relied on a mix of 60 forward primers for TCR Vbeta segments and 13 reverse primers for TCR Jbeta segments. The CDR3 region of rearranged TCR beta genes was amplified from genomic DNA with a multiplex PCR assay. The Illumina HiSeq System was used to sequence the amplified TCR beta libraries as 87-base-pair reads. Under the source paper's analysis protocol: A later analysis tallied tens of millions of unique TCR beta chains across the approximately 670 repertoires, and around 10 million of those chains were shared by two or more donors. Raw reads were error-corrected and collapsed into unique sequences with a nearest-neighbor algorithm that merged closely related sequences to remove PCR and sequencing errors. CDR3 sequences were aligned to IMGT reference sequences to assign V, D and J gene segments. For a sequence to be retained, a match of at least six nucleotides was required to both a V gene segment and a J gene segment. Rearrangements were classified as productive when the CDR3 lacked stop codons and remained in frame with V and J, and all other rearrangements were classified as non-productive. Following IMGT convention, CDR3 was defined as the stretch from the second conserved V-encoded cysteine up to the conserved J-encoded phenylalanine. The earlier analysis of more than 450 of the donors excluded sequences that lacked an unambiguous match to a single V gene segment. An earlier analysis of 587 of the donors classified V segments as functional when productive rearrangements were above 56.7% and as segregating when the standard deviation between donors was above 5%. A statistical classification framework was built to diagnose cytomegalovirus status from the catalog of TCR beta chain sequences. A later analysis assigned V and J genes by comparing TCR nucleotide sequences with IMGT/GENE-DB human TR gene sequences. The TCRdist pipeline was used in a later analysis to assign CDR3 sequences and most-parsimonious VDJ recombination scenarios. In a later analysis, each TCR beta chain was defined by its CDR3 amino acid sequence together with its V-gene family, and reads without a unique V-gene family were excluded. As a way to deal with suspected cross-contamination and a sequencing artifact, a later analysis dropped approximately 590 nucleotide sequences that were highly shared and had low generation probability. In a later analysis, a clonal expansion index for each public chain was calculated from normalized within-repertoire ranks of inferred template counts. A later analysis computed generation probabilities with a VDJ recombination model fitted to out-of-frame rearrangements, and checked the results against IGoR. Hypergeometric tests were used in a later analysis to score TCR-TCR, TCR-HLA and TCR-CMV co-occurrence, with a repertoire-size bias correction applied to the TCR pairs. In a later analysis, false discovery rates were estimated by permuting HLA or CMV assignments 20 times. In a later analysis, co-occurring TCRs were grouped with DBSCAN, and TCRdist sequence similarity was added when clustering was performed within HLA-allele-positive subsets. Co-occurrence clustering excluded repertoires with fewer than 30,000 or more than 120,000 public chains, plus five with anomalous nucleotide sharing. TCRdb provides this immuneACCESS table in a form limited to in-frame rearrangements. Some clones are lacking; in checked studies, under half of them reflect an unresolved V gene, and why the rest are absent is not known. V, J and clone size reflect that table, while D and trimming were determined from the DNA. The sample profile shows some 120,000 clones; 79% of them were found once. The leading ten clones occupy roughly 2% of the sample.

In total, just over 650 healthy bone marrow donors made up the cohort. At the time of sampling, every cohort member was nominally healthy, though immune exposures that went unrecorded were likely present. The donor was CMV seronegative and belonged to the group of over 300 seronegative cohort members. A peripheral blood sample was collected from each donor, and TCR beta sequencing was performed on peripheral blood mononuclear cells. Genomic DNA extraction from the blood cell samples was performed with the Qiagen DNeasy Blood Extraction Kit. Concerning this clone itself: The target of this receptor is not known. Base quality data are lacking; no much larger clone is found one base away.

Study-wide conclusions, independent of this receptor: An association between a missense DCLRE1C variant and V-gene and J-gene trimming of TCR beta chains was found in a later genetic analysis and replicated in an independent cohort. Sequencing depth was assumed to be roughly uniform across donors in the presence/absence analyses, though that assumption may not hold. In a later analysis, several top co-occurrence clusters were reported to appear linked to parvovirus B19, influenza, CMV and Epstein-Barr virus. A cluster of highly shared sequence variants was judged likely to represent a technical artifact of the sequencing pipeline. About 17 rarely observed V segments, including chromosome 9 orphons, were excluded from the earlier analysis of several hundred of the donors because counts were too low. Specific HLA alleles were associated with 15,000 to 20,000 TCR beta sequences at a false discovery rate of 0.05 in a later analysis. Some IMGT-functional V segments, including TRBV6-2 and TRBV6-3, could not be distinguished by the 87-base-pair reads and were therefore excluded. The study listed 150 to 200 TCR beta chains as associated with cytomegalovirus. When HLA alleles, especially DR and DQ, strongly co-occurred, TCR associations were difficult to assign to individual alleles. In vitro tests confirmed that a few of the cytomegalovirus-associated TCR beta chains recognize cytomegalovirus antigens. Because HLA typing was missing for some donors at each locus, association tests included only the typed subset. In a later analysis, most CMV-associated TCR beta chains were found to appear HLA-restricted, with HLA associations seemingly driven largely by CMV exposure. A further reported finding was that TCR beta sequences accurately predicted the HLA-A and HLA-B alleles for most subjects in the first cohort. A later analysis found that HLA-associated TCR beta chains were more clonally expanded and had lower generation probabilities than equally common non-associated chains. The cohort was sequenced for TCR beta chains only, and without alpha or paired-chain data the features that could be detected were limited. While some public TCRs were present in many individuals, most TCR sequences turned up only very rarely across donors. Compared with the roughly 720-donor mean, donors in an Asian-associated ancestry cluster had fewer N-insertions in productive TCRs, according to a later genetic analysis. In a later analysis, the rate of TCR association differed among HLA loci, with DRB1 alleles having the most associated TCRs and HLA-C alleles having the fewest. The only immune exposure information available for the cohort was CMV serostatus. In an earlier analysis of 587 of the donors, most TCR beta V segments were observed in productive rearrangements about 87% or about 30% of the time, broadly matching IMGT annotations. The classifier was reported to diagnose cytomegalovirus status with high specificity and sensitivity in both the original cohort and the validation cohort. Linkage disequilibrium might explain the correlated functional status among segregating V segments, but an unknown experimental factor could not be excluded. According to the authors, the approach could potentially be generalized to other disease states and immunological phenotypes.

Input material: PBMCs. In this chain, TRBV5-6 is recombined with TRBJ2-7, with the D segment identity uncertain. The TCR originated in a man aged 18-30 years in good health and CMV-seronegative. The CDR3 protein sequence reads: CASSAPGARVGYEQYF. The DNA sequence is TGTGCCAGCAGCGCGCCAGGCGCTCGTGTGGGCTACGAGCAGTACTTC.